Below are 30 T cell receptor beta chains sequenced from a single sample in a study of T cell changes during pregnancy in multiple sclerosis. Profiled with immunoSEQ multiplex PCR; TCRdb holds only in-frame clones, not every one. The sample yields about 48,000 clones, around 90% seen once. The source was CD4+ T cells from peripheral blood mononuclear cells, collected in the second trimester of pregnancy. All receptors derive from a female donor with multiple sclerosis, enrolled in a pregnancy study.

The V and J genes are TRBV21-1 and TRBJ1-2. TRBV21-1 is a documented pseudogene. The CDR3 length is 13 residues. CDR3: CASSKNWVMRHTF. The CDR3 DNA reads TGTGCCAGCAGCAAAAATTGGGTGATGCGGCACACCTTC.

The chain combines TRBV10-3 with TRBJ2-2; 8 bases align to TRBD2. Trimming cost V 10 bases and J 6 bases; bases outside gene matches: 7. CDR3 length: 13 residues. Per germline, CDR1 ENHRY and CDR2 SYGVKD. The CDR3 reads CATSGGDAGELFF. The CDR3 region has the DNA TGTGCCACCTCGGGAGGGGACGCCGGGGAGCTGTTTTTT.

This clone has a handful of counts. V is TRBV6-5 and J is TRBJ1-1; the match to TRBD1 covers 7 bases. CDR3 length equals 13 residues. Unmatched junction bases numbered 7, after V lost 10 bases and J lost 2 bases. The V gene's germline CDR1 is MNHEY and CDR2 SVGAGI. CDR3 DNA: TGTGCCACCAAACAGGGGTTTAACACTGAAGCTTTCTTT. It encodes CATKQGFNTEAFF.

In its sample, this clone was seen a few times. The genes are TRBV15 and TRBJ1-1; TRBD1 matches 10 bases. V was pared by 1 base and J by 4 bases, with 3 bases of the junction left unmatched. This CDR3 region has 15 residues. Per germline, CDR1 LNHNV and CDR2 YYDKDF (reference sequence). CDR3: CATSRGRTGGTEAFF. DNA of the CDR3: TGTGCCACCAGCAGAGGCCGGACAGGGGGCACTGAAGCTTTCTTT.

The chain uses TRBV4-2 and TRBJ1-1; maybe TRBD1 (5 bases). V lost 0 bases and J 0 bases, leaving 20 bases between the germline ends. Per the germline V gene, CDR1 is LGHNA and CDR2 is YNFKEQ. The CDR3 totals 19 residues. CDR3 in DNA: TGTGCCAGCAGCCAAGAATTGGGGTATAGGCCGGGGGTGAACACTGAAGCTTTCTTT. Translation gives CASSQELGYRPGVNTEAFF.

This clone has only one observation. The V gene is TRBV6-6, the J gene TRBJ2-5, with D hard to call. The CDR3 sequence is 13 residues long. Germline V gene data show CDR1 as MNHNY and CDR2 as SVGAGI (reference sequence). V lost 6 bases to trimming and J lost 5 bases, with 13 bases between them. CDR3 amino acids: CASSPSGGETQYF. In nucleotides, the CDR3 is TGTGCCAGCAGCCCTTCGGGTGGCGAGACCCAGTACTTC.

In DNA form, the CDR3 reads TGTGCCAGCTCACCCTCCGGGACAGTCCTCTCCTACGAGCAGTACTTC. It encodes CASSPSGTVLSYEQYF. The genes are TRBV18 and TRBJ2-7, with TRBD1 matching over 7 bases. Germline CDR1 KGHSH, CDR2 LQKENI. V was clipped by 3 bases and J by 0 bases; unmatched bases: 8. The CDR3 loop spans 16 amino acids.

The CDR3 spells CASGPGGSTDTQYF. CDR3 in DNA: TGTGCTAGTGGCCCGGGAGGGAGCACAGATACGCAGTATTTT. The chain links TRBV12-5 to TRBJ2-3; 8 positions match TRBD2. Unmatched junction bases numbered 2, after V lost 6 bases and J lost 0 bases. CDR1 is LGHNT and CDR2 is FRNRAP in the germline V gene. The CDR3 is 14 residues long.

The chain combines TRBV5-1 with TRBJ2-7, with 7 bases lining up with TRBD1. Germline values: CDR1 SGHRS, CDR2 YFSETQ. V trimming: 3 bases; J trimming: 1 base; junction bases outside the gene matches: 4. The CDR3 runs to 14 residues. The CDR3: CASSSGTDSYEQYF. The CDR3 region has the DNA TGCGCCAGCAGCTCCGGGACAGATTCCTACGAGCAGTACTTC.

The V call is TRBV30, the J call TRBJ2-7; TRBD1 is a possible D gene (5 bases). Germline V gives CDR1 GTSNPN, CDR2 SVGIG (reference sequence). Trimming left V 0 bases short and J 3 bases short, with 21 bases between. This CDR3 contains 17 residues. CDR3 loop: CAWSVRRSGHPVYEQYF. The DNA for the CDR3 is TGTGCCTGGAGTGTACGAAGATCCGGACACCCAGTCTACGAGCAGTACTTC.

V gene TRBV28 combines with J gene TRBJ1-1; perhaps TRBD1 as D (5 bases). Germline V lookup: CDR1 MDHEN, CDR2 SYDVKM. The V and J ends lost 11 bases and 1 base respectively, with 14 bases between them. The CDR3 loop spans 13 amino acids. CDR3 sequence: CAATGGKNTEAFF. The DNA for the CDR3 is TGTGCCGCTACGGGGGGTAAGAACACTGAAGCTTTCTTT.

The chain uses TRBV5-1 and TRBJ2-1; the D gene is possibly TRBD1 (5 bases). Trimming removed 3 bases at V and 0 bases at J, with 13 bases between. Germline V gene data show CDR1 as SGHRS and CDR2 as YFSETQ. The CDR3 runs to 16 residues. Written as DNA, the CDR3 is TGCGCCAGCAGCTACTTCACAGGTAACTCCTACAATGAGCAGTTCTTC. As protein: CASSYFTGNSYNEQFF.

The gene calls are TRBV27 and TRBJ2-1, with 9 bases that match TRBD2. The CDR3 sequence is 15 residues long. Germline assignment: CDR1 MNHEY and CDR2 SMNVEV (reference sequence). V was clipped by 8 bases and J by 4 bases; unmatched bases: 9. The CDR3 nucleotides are TGTGCCAGCTCGCCCAGACTAGCGGATTACAATGAGCAGTTCTTC. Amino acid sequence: CASSPRLADYNEQFF.

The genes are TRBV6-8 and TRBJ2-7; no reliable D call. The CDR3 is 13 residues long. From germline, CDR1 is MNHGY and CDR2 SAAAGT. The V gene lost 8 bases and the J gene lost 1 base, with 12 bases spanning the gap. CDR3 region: CASGQTPSYEQYF. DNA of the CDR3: TGTGCCAGCGGCCAAACCCCATCCTACGAGCAGTACTTC.

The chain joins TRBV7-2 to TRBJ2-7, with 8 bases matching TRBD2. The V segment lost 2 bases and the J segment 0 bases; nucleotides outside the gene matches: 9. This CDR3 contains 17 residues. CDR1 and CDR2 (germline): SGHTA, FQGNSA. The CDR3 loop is CASSLNVPREASYEQYF. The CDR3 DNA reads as TGTGCCAGCAGCTTAAATGTTCCGCGGGAGGCCTCCTACGAGCAGTACTTC.

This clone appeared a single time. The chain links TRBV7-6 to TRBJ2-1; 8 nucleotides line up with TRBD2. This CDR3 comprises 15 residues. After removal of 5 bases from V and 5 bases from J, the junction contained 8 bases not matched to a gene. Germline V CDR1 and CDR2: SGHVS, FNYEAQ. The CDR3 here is CASSRGTSRHNEQFF. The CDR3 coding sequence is TGTGCCAGCAGCCGCGGGACTAGTCGGCACAATGAGCAGTTCTTC.

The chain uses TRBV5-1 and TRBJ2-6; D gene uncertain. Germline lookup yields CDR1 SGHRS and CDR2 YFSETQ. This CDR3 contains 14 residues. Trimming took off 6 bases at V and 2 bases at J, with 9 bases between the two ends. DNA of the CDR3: TGCGCCAGCACCCCAACGGCTGGGGCCAACGTCCTGACTTTC. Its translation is CASTPTAGANVLTF.

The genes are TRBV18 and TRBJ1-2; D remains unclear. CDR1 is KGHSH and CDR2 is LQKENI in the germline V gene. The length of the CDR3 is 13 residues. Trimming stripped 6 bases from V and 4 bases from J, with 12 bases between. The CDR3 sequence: CASSGRQAYGYTF. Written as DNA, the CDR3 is TGTGCCAGCTCGGGGAGACAAGCCTATGGCTACACCTTC.

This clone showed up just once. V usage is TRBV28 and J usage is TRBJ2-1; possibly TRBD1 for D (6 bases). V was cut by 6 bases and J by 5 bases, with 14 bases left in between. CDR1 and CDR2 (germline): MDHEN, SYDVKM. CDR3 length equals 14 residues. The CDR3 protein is CASRPGQINNEQFF. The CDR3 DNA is TGTGCCAGCAGACCTGGACAGATCAACAATGAGCAGTTCTTC. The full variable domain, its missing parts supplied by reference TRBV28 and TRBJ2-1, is DVKVTQSSRYLVKRTGEKVFLECVQDMDHENMFWYRQDPGLGLRLIYFSYDVKMKEKGDIPEGYSVSREKKERFSLILESASTNQTSMYLCASRPGQINNEQFFGPGTRLTVL.

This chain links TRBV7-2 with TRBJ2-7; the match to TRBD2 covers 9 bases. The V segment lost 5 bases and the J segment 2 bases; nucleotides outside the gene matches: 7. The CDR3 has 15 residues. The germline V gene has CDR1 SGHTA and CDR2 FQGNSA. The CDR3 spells CASSPGTSSTYEQYF. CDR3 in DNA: TGTGCCAGCAGCCCCGGGACTAGCTCAACCTACGAGCAGTACTTC.

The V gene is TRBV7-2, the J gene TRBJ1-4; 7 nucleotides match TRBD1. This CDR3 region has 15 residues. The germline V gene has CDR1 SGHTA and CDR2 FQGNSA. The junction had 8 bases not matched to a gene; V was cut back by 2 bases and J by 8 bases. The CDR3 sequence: CASSLPEGAGEKLFF. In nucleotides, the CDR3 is TGTGCCAGCAGCTTACCTGAGGGGGCCGGCGAAAAACTGTTTTTT.

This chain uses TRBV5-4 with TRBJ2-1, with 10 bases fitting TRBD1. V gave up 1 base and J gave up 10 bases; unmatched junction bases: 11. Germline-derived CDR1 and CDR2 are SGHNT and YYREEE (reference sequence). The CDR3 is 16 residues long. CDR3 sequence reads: CASSLPGTGVKREQFF. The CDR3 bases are TGTGCCAGCAGCTTGCCTGGGACAGGGGTCAAGAGGGAGCAGTTCTTC. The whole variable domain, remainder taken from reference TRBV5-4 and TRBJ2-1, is ETGVTQSPTHLIKTRGQQVTLRCSSQSGHNTVSWYQQALGQGPQFIFQYYREEENGRGNFPPRFSGLQFPNYSSELNVNALELDDSALYLCASSLPGTGVKREQFFGPGTRLTVL.

CDR3 residues: CASSPGTGMEKLFF. Here the CDR3 DNA reads TGCGCCAGCAGCCCCGGGACAGGAATGGAAAAACTGTTTTTT. This chain joins TRBV5-1 and TRBJ1-4; 8 nucleotides match TRBD1. The junction had 7 bases not matched to a gene; V was cut back by 4 bases and J by 8 bases. Germline loops: CDR1 SGHRS, CDR2 YFSETQ. This CDR3 spans 14 amino acids. The variable domain in full, completed from reference TRBV5-1 and TRBJ1-4, reads KAGVTQTPRYLIKTRGQQVTLSCSPISGHRSVSWYQQTPGQGLQFLFEYFSETQRNKGNFPGRFSGRQFSNSRSEMNVSTLELGDSALYLCASSPGTGMEKLFFGSGTQLSVL.

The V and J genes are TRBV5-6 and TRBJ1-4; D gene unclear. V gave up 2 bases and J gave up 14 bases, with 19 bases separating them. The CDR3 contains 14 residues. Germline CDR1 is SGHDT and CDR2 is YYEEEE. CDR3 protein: CASSFGRTSPLLFF. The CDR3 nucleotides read TGTGCCAGCAGCTTTGGGCGGACTTCCCCCCTTCTGTTTTTT. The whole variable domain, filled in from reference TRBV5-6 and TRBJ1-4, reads DAGVTQSPTHLIKTRGQQVTLRCSPKSGHDTVSWYQQALGQGPQFIFQYYEEEERQRGNFPDRFSGHQFPNYSSELNVNALLLGDSALYLCASSFGRTSPLLFFGSGTQLSVL.

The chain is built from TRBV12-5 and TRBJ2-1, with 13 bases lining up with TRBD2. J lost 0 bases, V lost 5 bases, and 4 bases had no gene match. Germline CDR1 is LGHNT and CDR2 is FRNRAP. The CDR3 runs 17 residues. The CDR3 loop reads CASGPRTSGSSYNEQFF. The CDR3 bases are TGTGCTAGTGGTCCGCGGACTAGCGGGAGCTCCTACAATGAGCAGTTCTTC.

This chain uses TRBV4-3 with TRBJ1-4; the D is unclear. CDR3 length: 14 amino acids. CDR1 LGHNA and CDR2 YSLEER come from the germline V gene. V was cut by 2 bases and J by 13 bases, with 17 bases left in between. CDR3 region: CASSQTGPGSGLFF. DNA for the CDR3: TGCGCCAGCAGCCAAACGGGTCCGGGAAGTGGACTGTTTTTT.

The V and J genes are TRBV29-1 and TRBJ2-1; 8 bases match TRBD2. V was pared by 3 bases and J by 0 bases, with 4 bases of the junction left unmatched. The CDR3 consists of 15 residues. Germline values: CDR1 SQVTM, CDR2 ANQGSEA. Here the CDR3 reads CSVDPTSGSYNEQFF. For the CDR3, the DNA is TGCAGCGTTGACCCCACTAGCGGCTCCTACAATGAGCAGTTCTTC.

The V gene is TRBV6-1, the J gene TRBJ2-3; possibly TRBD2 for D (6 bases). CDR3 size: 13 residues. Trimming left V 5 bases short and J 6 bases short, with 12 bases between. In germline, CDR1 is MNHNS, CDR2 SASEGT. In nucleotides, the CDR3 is TGTGCCAGCAGTAGACTAGGGGTCGATACGCAGTATTTT. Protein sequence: CASSRLGVDTQYF.

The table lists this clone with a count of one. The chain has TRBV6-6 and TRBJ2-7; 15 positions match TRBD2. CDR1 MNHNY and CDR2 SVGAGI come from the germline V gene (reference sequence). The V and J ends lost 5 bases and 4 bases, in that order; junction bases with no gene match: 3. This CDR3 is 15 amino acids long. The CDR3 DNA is TGTGCCAGCAGTACAGGGACTAGCGGGAGGTACGAGCAGTACTTC. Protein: CASSTGTSGRYEQYF.

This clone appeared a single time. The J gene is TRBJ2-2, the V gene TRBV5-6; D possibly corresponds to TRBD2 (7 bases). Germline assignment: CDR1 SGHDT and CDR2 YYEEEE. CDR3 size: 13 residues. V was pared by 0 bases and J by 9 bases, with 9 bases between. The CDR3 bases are TGTGCCAGCAGCTTGGCGGGGGGCCGGGAGCTGTTTTTT. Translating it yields CASSLAGGRELFF.